These 23 T cell receptor beta chains came from one sample sequenced in a study of T cells after yellow fever vaccination (dated by TCRdb to the late 2010s). The treatment or condition label on this specimen signifies: live attenuated yellow fever vaccine strain. The library was generated by 5' RACE. Sequencing relied on an Illumina HiSeq 2500. In TCRdb, the public reads were trimmed at Q25 with fastp and aligned with MiXCR, with productive beta chains retained. When rows share a CDR3 protein, they turn into one entry using the most common DNA and genes. This sample has roughly 26,000 distinct CDR3 sequences in its table, and 4.5% to 5.5% of those were observed once. The top ten clonotypes cover about 11% of the sample. Sequenced material: PBMCs, either bulk or a sorted T-cell subset (CD4+, CD8+, memory, or dextramer-sorted; not recorded which), taken 15 days after the yellow fever booster vaccination. These receptors all stem from a young man who received the YFV17D yellow fever vaccine.

This clonotype showed up many times. This sequence joins TRBV6-2 or TRBV6-3 and TRBJ2-1; TRBD2 might be the D (5 bases). Germline lookup yields CDR1 MNHEY and CDR2 SVGEGT. Trimming stripped 2 bases from V and 15 bases from J, with 14 bases between. The CDR3 has 12 residues. DNA of the CDR3: TGTGCCAGCAGTTACGACCGAGCGCGGGTGTTCTTC. This encodes CASSYDRARVFF.

Regarding this clonotype: A much larger clone differs by one base, so this may be a read error. The genes are TRBV7-2 and TRBJ2-7; D unresolved. The CDR3 extends over 13 amino acids. Germline assignment: CDR1 SGHTA and CDR2 FQGNSA. V was trimmed by 3 bases and J by 3 bases, leaving 9 bases between them. The CDR3 DNA reads as TGTGCCAGCAGCTTTGTCTACAACTACGAGCAGTACTTC. This encodes CASSFVYNYEQYF.

This clonotype was seen at least ten times. The CDR3 sequence is CASSWQGIGAFF. The CDR3 DNA reads as TGTGCCAGTTCTTGGCAGGGAATAGGCGCTTTCTTT. The chain combines TRBV19 with TRBJ1-1, with D possibly TRBD1 on 5 matching bases. CDR1 is LNHDA and CDR2 is SQIVND in the germline V gene (reference sequence). The CDR3 is 12 amino acids. V was cut by 8 bases and J by 11 bases, with 18 bases left in between.

This clonotype has ten or more counts. The chain recombines TRBV3-1 with TRBJ2-1; D remains unclear. The CDR3 runs to 12 residues. CDR1 LGHDT and CDR2 YNNKEL come from the germline V gene (reference sequence). V shed 1 base and J shed 6 bases, with 4 bases lying between them. The DNA for the CDR3 is TGTGCCAGCAGCCAAGTTAGCAATGAGCAGTTCTTC. Translation gives CASSQVSNEQFF.

This clonotype was picked up many times. The J gene is TRBJ1-6, the V gene TRBV7-2, with a weak D call TRBD1 (6 bases). Germline V gene data show CDR1 as SGHTA and CDR2 as FQGNSA. This CDR3 is built from 15 residues. Trimming stripped 1 base from V and 7 bases from J, with 11 bases between. The CDR3 region has the DNA TGTGCCAGCAGCTTAGGAGACAGGAGGAATTCACCCCTCCACTTT. Translating it yields CASSLGDRRNSPLHF.

This clonotype has ten or more counts. The chain joins TRBV14 to TRBJ2-2; no reliable D call. V lost 1 base and J 2 bases, leaving 8 bases between the germline ends. This CDR3 is 15 amino acids long. The germline V gene has CDR1 SGHDN and CDR2 FVKESK. CDR3 coding DNA: TGTGCCAGCAGCCAAGCGCTAGGTAACACCGGGGAGCTGTTTTTT. This codes for CASSQALGNTGELFF.

By proportion, this clonotype is medium-sized (0.01 to 0.1%). V is TRBV12-3 or TRBV12-4 and J is TRBJ1-5; a possible D gene is TRBD1 (5 bases). The V and J ends lost 5 bases and 0 bases respectively, with 8 bases between them. There are 14 residues in the CDR3. CDR3 amino acids: CASSRTHSNQPQHF. In nucleotides, the CDR3 is TGTGCCAGCAGTCGGACACATAGCAATCAGCCCCAGCATTTT.

The chain is built from TRBV19 and TRBJ1-2; D uncertain. Per the germline V gene, CDR1 is LNHDA and CDR2 is SQIVND (reference sequence). The CDR3 covers 14 residues. The V gene lost 5 bases and the J gene lost 3 bases, with 13 bases spanning the gap. The CDR3 sequence is CASSSSFRDYGYTF. The CDR3 DNA follows: TGTGCCAGTAGTTCCTCTTTTCGGGACTATGGCTACACCTTC.

This clonotype was seen at least ten times. The V call is TRBV6-6, the J call TRBJ2-3; D gene unclear. Trimming took 7 bases from V and 2 from J, leaving 7 bases between them. The CDR3 has 12 residues. Germline CDR1 and CDR2: MNHNY and SVGAGI (reference sequence). The CDR3 DNA is TGTGCCAGCACCCCCCTCACAGATACGCAGTATTTT. This codes for CASTPLTDTQYF.

Many counts were recorded for this clonotype. The rearrangement links TRBV29-1 to TRBJ2-3, with a tentative D call TRBD1 (5 bases). This CDR3 region has 14 residues. The germline CDR1 and CDR2 sequences are SQVTM and ANQGSEA. Trimming pared 7 bases from V and 1 base from J, leaving 15 bases between. CDR3 in amino acids: CSASATAGTDTQYF. DNA for the CDR3: TGCAGCGCAAGCGCGACAGCCGGCACAGATACGCAGTATTTT.

This clonotype appeared many times. The chain recombines TRBV11-2 with TRBJ1-3; D is unclear. Germline lookup yields CDR1 SGHAT and CDR2 FQNNGV. This CDR3 comprises 14 residues. Trimming took off 0 bases at V and 0 bases at J, with 3 bases between the two ends. The CDR3 DNA reads TGTGCCAGCAGCTTAGAGAGCTCTGGAAACACCATATATTTT. Its protein is CASSLESSGNTIYF. Full variable domain (missing parts from reference TRBV11-2 and TRBJ1-3): EAGVAQSPRYKIIEKRQSVAFWCNPISGHATLYWYQQILGQGPKLLIQFQNNGVVDDSQLPKDRFSAERLKGVDSTLKIQPAKLEDSAVYLCASSLESSGNTIYFGEGSWLTVV.

This clonotype was observed a few times. The chain employs TRBV20-1 and TRBJ2-4; D not resolved. Trimming took off 0 bases at V and 0 bases at J, with 9 bases between the two ends. The CDR3 is 15 amino acids. Looked up from germline, CDR1 is DFQATT and CDR2 is SNEGSKA (reference sequence). The CDR3 here is CSARDRQVAKNIQYF. DNA of the CDR3: TGCAGTGCTAGAGATCGGCAGGTAGCCAAAAACATTCAGTACTTC.

This clonotype was detected only a few times. The V and J genes are TRBV6-2 or TRBV6-3 and TRBJ2-3; 9 positions match TRBD2. CDR1 is MNHEY and CDR2 is SVGEGT in the germline V gene. The V segment lost 7 bases and the J segment 3 bases; nucleotides outside the gene matches: 11. The CDR3 spans 16 residues. The CDR3 spells CASTRTRTSVTDTQYF. CDR3 bases: TGTGCCAGCACCAGAACGAGGACTAGCGTAACAGATACGCAGTATTTT.

This clonotype has at least ten counts. The CDR3 DNA follows: TGTGCCAGCAGTTACTCCAGGGACCGCAATGAGCAGTTCTTC. Amino acid sequence: CASSYSRDRNEQFF. The chain joins TRBV6-5 to TRBJ2-1; either TRBD1 or TRBD2 may supply D (5 bases each). V lost 0 bases to trimming and J lost 6 bases, with 9 bases between them. The germline gives CDR1 MNHEY, CDR2 SVGAGI. The CDR3 runs 14 residues.

This clonotype was seen at least ten times. The gene calls are TRBV28 and TRBJ1-5; 9 bases align to TRBD1. The V and J ends lost 6 bases and 6 bases, in that order; junction bases with no gene match: 12. There are 16 residues in the CDR3. Germline V gene lookup returns CDR1 MDHEN and CDR2 SYDVKM. The CDR3 reads CASRYGTGLWAQPQHF. Here the CDR3 DNA reads TGTGCCAGCAGGTACGGGACAGGGCTGTGGGCTCAGCCCCAGCATTTT. The variable domain in full, with the rest retrieved from reference TRBV28 and TRBJ1-5, is DVKVTQSSRYLVKRTGEKVFLECVQDMDHENMFWYRQDPGLGLRLIYFSYDVKMKEKGDIPEGYSVSREKKERFSLILESASTNQTSMYLCASRYGTGLWAQPQHFGDGTRLSIL.

There are many counts of this clonotype. The chain carries TRBV19 and TRBJ2-7, with D unresolved. CDR1 is LNHDA and CDR2 is SQIVND in the germline V gene (reference sequence). The CDR3 loop spans 13 amino acids. V was shortened by 0 bases and J by 3 bases, with 6 bases between the two germline ends. The CDR3 spells CASSIEWDYEQYF. CDR3 bases: TGTGCCAGTAGTATAGAATGGGACTACGAGCAGTACTTC.

At least ten counts were recorded for this clonotype. The gene calls are TRBV20-1 and TRBJ2-5, with unresolved D. V was shortened by 0 bases and J by 4 bases, with 15 bases between the two germline ends. Looked up from germline, CDR1 is DFQATT and CDR2 is SNEGSKA (reference sequence). This CDR3 spans 15 amino acids. The CDR3 region is CSARDPRHWGETQYF. DNA for the CDR3: TGCAGTGCTAGAGATCCACGGCACTGGGGAGAGACCCAGTACTTC.

This clonotype was found a few times. The chain carries TRBV7-2 and TRBJ2-1, with TRBD1 matching over 10 bases. Germline V gives CDR1 SGHTA, CDR2 FQGNSA. Germline trimming cut 1 base from V and 15 bases from J; bases unmatched to any gene: 3. This CDR3 contains 12 residues. CDR3 DNA sequence: TGTGCCAGCAGCTTAGGGTGGACAGGGGGGTTCTTC. This gives the protein CASSLGWTGGFF.

This chain joins TRBV3-1 and TRBJ2-5, with 8 bases lining up with TRBD2. The CDR3 consists of 17 residues. V trimming: 4 bases; J trimming: 4 bases; junction bases outside the gene matches: 14. Per germline, CDR1 LGHDT and CDR2 YNNKEL (reference sequence). In DNA form, the CDR3 reads TGTGCCAGCAGCCCACGCGAGACTAGCGCGGGAGTAGAGACCCAGTACTTC. Translation gives CASSPRETSAGVETQYF.

The table lists this clonotype with many counts. The chain employs TRBV6-2 or TRBV6-3 and TRBJ2-7, with D maybe TRBD2 (7 bases). The CDR3 consists of 13 residues. V lost 7 bases to trimming and J lost 3 bases, with 13 bases between them. Germline V gene lookup returns CDR1 MNHEY and CDR2 SVGEGT. DNA for the CDR3: TGTGCCAGCACCAGGGGAGGGAGCTACGAGCAGTACTTC. Its protein is CASTRGGSYEQYF.

In this sample, this clonotype turned up many times. This chain uses TRBV7-9 with TRBJ1-2; D is possibly TRBD1 (5 bases). The germline V gene has CDR1 SEHNR and CDR2 FQNEAQ (reference sequence). Trimming removed 5 bases from V and 8 bases from J, with 15 bases in between. The CDR3 runs 13 residues. This CDR3 reads CASSPRGDRGYTF. In DNA, the CDR3 is TGTGCCAGCAGCCCCCGGGGGGATCGAGGCTACACCTTC.

This clonotype showed up many times. The chain joins TRBV11-2 to TRBJ2-5; D is unresolved. Trimming left V 7 bases short and J 4 bases short, with 13 bases between. Germline CDR1 SGHAT, CDR2 FQNNGV. The CDR3 is 13 residues long. The CDR3 sequence: CASTVLTPETQYF. The CDR3 coding sequence is TGTGCCAGCACTGTGTTGACCCCAGAGACCCAGTACTTC.

This clonotype has a single count. Being one base from a much bigger clone, this may be a read error. The CDR3 DNA follows: TGTGCCAGCAGCAGTCCGGACAGGGGTCCCTACAATGAGCAGATCTTC. Protein sequence: CASSSPDRGPYNEQIF. The V call is TRBV7-2, the J call TRBJ2-1, with 9 bases lining up with TRBD1. The CDR3 covers 16 residues. Germline values: CDR1 SGHTA, CDR2 FQGNSA.